This TCR beta chain comes out of a study of Graves' ophthalmopathy and Graves' hyperthyroidism. Study in general: The authors collected peripheral blood at initial diagnosis, before any treatment.

In the case of this clonotype: Its specificity is unknown.

V was clipped by 2 bases and J by 3 bases, with 7 bases between them. Looked up from germline, CDR1 is MDHEN and CDR2 is SYDVKM. The CDR3 spans 13 residues. Study outcomes and limitations: Blood also carried most expanded thyroid clonotypes exceeding 0.001 frequency.

Diagnosis used clinical symptoms, serum thyroxine, TRAb, thyroid ultrasound and orbital computed tomography. Amplified TCR beta CDR3 regions were obtained using RNA transcripts as template. An initial RT-PCR round employing HTBI primers preceded a second-round multiplex PCR. TCRdb re-analysed the multiplex PCR reads in MiXCR, keeping a single row per CDR3 protein. The sample has over 150,000 distinct CDR3 sequences; approximately 38% are singletons. Sequences were obtained from peripheral blood. The chain is built from TRBV28 and TRBJ1-1; no firm D call. This receptor was identified in a woman aged 40 to 50 with Graves' ophthalmopathy. The CDR3 DNA reads TGTGCCAGCAGTTTAATGGGCTACACTGAAGCTTTCTTT. Protein product: CASSLMGYTEAFF.